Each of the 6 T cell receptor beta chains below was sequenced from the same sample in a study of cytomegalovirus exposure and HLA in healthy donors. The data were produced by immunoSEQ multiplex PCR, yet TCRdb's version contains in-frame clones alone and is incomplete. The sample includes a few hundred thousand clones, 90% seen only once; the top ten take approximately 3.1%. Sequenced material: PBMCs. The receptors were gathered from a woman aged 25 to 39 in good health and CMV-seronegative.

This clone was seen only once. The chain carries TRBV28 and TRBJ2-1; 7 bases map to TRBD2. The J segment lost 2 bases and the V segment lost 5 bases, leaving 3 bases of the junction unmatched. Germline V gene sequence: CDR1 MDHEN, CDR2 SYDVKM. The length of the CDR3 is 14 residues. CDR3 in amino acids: CASSTGLAYNEQFF. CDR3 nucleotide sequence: TGTGCCAGCAGTACCGGACTAGCCTACAATGAGCAGTTCTTC.

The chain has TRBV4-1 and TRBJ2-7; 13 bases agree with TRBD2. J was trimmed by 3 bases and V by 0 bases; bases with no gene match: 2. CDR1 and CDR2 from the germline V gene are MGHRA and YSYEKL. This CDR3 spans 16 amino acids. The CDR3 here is CASSQEGLAGVYEQYF. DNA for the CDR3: TGCGCCAGCAGCCAAGAAGGACTAGCGGGAGTCTACGAGCAGTACTTC.

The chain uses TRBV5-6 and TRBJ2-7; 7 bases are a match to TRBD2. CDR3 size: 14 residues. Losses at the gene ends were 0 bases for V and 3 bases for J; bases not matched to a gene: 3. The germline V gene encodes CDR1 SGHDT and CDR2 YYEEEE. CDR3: CASSLGGRDYEQYF. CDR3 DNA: TGTGCCAGCAGCTTGGGAGGGAGGGACTACGAGCAGTACTTC.

CDR3 residues: CASSIEERDQPQHF. As DNA, the CDR3 is TGTGCCAGTAGTATAGAGGAACGGGATCAGCCCCAGCATTTT. The chain is built from TRBV19 and TRBJ1-5; D gene ambiguous. The length of the CDR3 is 14 residues. Deletions cut 0 bases from V and 5 bases from J, with 8 bases between. CDR1 LNHDA and CDR2 SQIVND come from the germline V gene (reference sequence).

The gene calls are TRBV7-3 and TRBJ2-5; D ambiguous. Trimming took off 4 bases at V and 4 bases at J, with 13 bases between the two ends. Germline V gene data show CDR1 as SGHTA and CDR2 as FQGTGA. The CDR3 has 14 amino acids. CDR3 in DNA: TGTGCCAGCAGCTCGGGTTCTGGAGCAGAGACCCAGTACTTC. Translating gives CASSSGSGAETQYF.

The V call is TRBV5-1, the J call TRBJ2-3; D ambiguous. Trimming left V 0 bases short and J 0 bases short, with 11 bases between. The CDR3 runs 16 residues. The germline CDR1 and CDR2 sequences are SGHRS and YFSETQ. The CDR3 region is CASSLDGVGSTDTQYF. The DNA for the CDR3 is TGCGCCAGCAGCTTGGACGGCGTTGGTAGCACAGATACGCAGTATTTT.